This T cell receptor beta chain originates from a study of shared clonotypes between healthy human individuals. Study-level points and caveats: Naive subsets usually exceeded memory subsets in estimated richness. Non-shared clonotypes had lower generation probabilities than those shared by all four donors.

Profiling relied on immunoSEQ multiplex PCR, and the TCRdb table lists in-frame clones only, not all of them. The table shows more than 550,000 clones, with 92% occurring only once. V was pared by 6 bases and J by 5 bases, with 9 bases of the junction left unmatched. CDR1 and CDR2 (germline): SEHNR, FQNEAQ (reference sequence). CDR3 length: 16 residues. Points on this clone: What it recognizes is unknown.

Naivety among CD8 cells was defined by CD45RO negativity and positive CCR7 selection, thereby excluding terminally differentiated effector memory CD45RA+ cells. The source of this sequence is a man between 25 and 39 years old in good health. The gene calls are TRBV7-9 and TRBJ2-1, with TRBD2 matching over 11 bases. The sample comprised naive CD8+ T cells sorted from blood. The CDR3 spells CASRDFPGLADNEQFF. In DNA, the CDR3 is TGTGCCAGCAGAGACTTTCCGGGACTAGCGGACAATGAGCAGTTCTTC.